This T cell receptor beta chain is from a study of shared clonotypes between healthy human individuals. In germline, CDR1 is LNHDA, CDR2 SQIVND (reference sequence). V was trimmed by 3 bases and J by 3 bases, leaving 3 bases between them. The CDR3 consists of 13 residues. The assay used deep level. In the source study's methods: ImmunoSEQ only sent back junction sequences with no quality scores, so filtering was done differently. Clones were read by immunoSEQ multiplex PCR, and TCRdb kept only the in-frame ones, dropping some. That table gives V, J and clone size, and the DNA gave D and trimming. The sample contains around 2,000,000 clones, approximately 94% of which appear only once. Positive CCR7 selection of CD45RO-negative cells yielded the naive CD8 cells, and terminally differentiated effector memory CD45RA+ cells were excluded.

The sequence derives from a man between 18 and 29 years old in good health. The V call is TRBV19, the J call TRBJ1-6; no clear D. Sequencing was performed on naive CD8+ T cells sorted from blood. In nucleotides, the CDR3 is TGTGCCAGTAGTATGGTCTATAATTCACCCCTCCACTTT. Encoded protein: CASSMVYNSPLHF.